This T cell receptor (beta chain) appears in the sequencing data of a study of T cell responses to AZD1222 COVID-19 vaccine. Study results and limitations: Compared with day 0, the breadth and depth of the Spike-specific TCR repertoire rose significantly after two doses of AZD1222. Just a handful of AZD1222 recipients were seropositive at baseline.

Only in-frame clones appear in the TCRdb table, and some are missing; sequencing was by immunoSEQ multiplex PCR. The data show 80,000 or so clones, 60% to 85% seen once. This clone was recorded only once. Antigen specificity is unknown. V lost 1 base, J lost 7 bases, and 12 bases lay in between. This CDR3 comprises 14 residues. From germline, CDR1 is SGHRS and CDR2 YFSETQ. V gene TRBV5-1 combines with J gene TRBJ2-1; maybe TRBD1 (6 bases). This sample comprised peripheral blood, obtained 28 days after the second dose of the MenACWY control vaccine. The clonotype was recovered from an adult who received the MenACWY meningococcal vaccine as a control. DNA for the CDR3: TGCGCCAGCAGCTTGCAGGGGTCGGCTAATGAGCAGTTCTTC. This gives the protein CASSLQGSANEQFF.